The clone carrying this T cell receptor beta chain was recorded many times. Antigen specificity is unknown. As part of library construction, unique molecular identifiers were attached to individual cDNA molecules. One entry per CDR3 protein results from TCRdb running MiXCR on the 5' RACE reads. The sample yields fewer than 80,000 distinct CDR3 sequences, 13% seen once. Germline V gene data show CDR1 as ENHRY and CDR2 as SYGVKD. V lost 0 bases and J lost 6, with 12 bases in between. This CDR3 contains 14 residues. The source of the sample is a study of early T cells in non-severe SARS-CoV-2 infection. Across the study: Unsorted whole-blood RNA was sequenced in bulk, leaving chains unpaired.

Findings and caveats of the study: Anti-spike CD8 specificities were favored by VDJdb matching, whose results missed private and CD4 specificities.

Sequences were obtained from whole blood. The chain links TRBV10-3 to TRBJ2-7, with D unresolved. The sequence was collected from an adult who was a healthcare worker with PCR-confirmed SARS-CoV-2 infection or an uninfected control (not recorded which). CDR3 protein: CAISESVRRGEQYF. The CDR3 region has the DNA TGTGCCATCAGTGAGTCCGTGAGACGAGGCGAGCAGTACTTC.